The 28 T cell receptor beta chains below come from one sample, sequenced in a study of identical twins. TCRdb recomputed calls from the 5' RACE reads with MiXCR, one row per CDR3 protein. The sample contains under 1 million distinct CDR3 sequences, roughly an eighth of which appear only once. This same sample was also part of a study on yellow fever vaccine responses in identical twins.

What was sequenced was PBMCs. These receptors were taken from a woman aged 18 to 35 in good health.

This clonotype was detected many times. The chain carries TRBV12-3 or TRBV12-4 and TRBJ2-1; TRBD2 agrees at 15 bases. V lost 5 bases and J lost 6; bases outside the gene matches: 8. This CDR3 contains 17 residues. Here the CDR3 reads CASSHRGLAGGRNEQFF. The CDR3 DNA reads TGTGCCAGCAGTCACCGGGGACTAGCGGGGGGACGCAATGAGCAGTTCTTC.

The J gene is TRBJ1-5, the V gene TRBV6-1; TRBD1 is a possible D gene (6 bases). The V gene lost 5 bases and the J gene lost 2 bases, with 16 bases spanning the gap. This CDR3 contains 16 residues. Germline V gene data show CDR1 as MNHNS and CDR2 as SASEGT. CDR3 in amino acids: CASSPDWGAGNQPQHF. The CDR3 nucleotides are TGTGCCAGCAGTCCCGACTGGGGGGCAGGCAATCAGCCCCAGCATTTT.

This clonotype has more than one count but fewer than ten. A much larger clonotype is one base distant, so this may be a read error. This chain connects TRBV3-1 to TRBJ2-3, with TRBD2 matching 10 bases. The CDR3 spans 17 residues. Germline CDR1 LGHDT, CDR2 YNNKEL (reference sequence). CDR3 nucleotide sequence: TGTGCCAGCACCCAAGATCTCGGGACTAGCGGCACAGATACGCAGTATTTT. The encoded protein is CASTQDLGTSGTDTQYF.

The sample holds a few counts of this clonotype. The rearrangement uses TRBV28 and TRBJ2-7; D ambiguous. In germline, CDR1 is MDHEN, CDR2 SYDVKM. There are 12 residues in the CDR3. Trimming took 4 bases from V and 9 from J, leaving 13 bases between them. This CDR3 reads CASSSSYRRQYF. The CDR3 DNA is TGTGCCAGCAGTTCCTCTTACCGCAGGCAGTACTTC.

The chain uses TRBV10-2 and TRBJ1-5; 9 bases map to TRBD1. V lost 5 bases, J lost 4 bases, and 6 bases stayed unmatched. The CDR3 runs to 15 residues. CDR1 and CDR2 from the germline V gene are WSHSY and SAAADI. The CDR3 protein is CASSSGTGLNQPQHF. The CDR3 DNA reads TGCGCCAGCAGTTCGGGGACAGGGTTAAATCAGCCCCAGCATTTT.

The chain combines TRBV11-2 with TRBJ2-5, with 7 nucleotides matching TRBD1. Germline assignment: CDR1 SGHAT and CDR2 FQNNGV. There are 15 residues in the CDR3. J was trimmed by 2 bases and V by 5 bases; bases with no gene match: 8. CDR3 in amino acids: CASSPYRGEQETQYF. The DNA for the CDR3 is TGTGCCAGCAGCCCGTACAGGGGTGAACAAGAGACCCAGTACTTC.

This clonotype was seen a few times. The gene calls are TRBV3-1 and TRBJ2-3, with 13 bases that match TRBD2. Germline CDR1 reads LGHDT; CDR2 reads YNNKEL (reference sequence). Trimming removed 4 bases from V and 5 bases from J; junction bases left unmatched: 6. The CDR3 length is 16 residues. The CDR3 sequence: CASSPTSGGAGDTQYF. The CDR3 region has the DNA TGTGCCAGCAGCCCTACTAGCGGGGGGGCCGGAGATACGCAGTATTTT.

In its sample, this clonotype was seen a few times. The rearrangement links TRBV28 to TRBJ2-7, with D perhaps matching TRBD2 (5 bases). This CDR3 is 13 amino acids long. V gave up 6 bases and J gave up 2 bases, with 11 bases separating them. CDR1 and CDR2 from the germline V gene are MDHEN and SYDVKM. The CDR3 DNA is TGTGCCAGCAGGGAGAGCGGAACCTACGAGCAGTACTTC. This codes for CASRESGTYEQYF.

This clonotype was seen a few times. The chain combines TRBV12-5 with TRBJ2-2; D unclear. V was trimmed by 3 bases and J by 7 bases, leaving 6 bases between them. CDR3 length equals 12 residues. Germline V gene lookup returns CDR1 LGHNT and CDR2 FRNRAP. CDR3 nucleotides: TGTGCTAGTGGTTTCACGGTCGGGGAGCTGTTTTTT. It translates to CASGFTVGELFF.

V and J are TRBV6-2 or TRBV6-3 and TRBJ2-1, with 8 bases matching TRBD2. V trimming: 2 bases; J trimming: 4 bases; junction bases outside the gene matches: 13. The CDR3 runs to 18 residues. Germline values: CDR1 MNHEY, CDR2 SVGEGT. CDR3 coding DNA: TGTGCCAGCAGTTACACCCACAGCGGGGGCCCCGTTTACAATGAGCAGTTCTTC. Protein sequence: CASSYTHSGGPVYNEQFF.

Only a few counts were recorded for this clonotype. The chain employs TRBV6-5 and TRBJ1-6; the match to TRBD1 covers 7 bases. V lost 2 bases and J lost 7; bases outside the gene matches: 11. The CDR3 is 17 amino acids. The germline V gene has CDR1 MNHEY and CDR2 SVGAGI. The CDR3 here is CASSYQTGKGVNSPLHF. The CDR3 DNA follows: TGTGCCAGCAGTTACCAGACAGGGAAGGGGGTGAATTCACCCCTCCACTTT.

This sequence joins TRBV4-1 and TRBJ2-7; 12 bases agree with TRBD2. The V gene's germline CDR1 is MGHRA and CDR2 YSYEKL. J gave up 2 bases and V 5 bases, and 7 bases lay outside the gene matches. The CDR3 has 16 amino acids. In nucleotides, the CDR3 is TGCGCCAGCAGCACCCAAAGGACTAGCGGGACCTACGAGCAGTACTTC. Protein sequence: CASSTQRTSGTYEQYF.

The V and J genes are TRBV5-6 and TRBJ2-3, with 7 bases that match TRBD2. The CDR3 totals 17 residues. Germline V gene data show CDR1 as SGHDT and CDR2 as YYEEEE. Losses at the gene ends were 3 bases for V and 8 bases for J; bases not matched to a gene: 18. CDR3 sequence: CASSCLPAGTPWGTQYF. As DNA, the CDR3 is TGTGCCAGCAGCTGTTTGCCAGCGGGGACCCCCTGGGGTACGCAGTATTTT.

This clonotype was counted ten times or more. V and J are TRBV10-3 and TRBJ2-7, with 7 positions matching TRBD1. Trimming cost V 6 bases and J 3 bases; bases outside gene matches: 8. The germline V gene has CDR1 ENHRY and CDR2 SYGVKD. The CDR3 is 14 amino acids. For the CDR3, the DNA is TGTGCCATCAGGGGGGCAGGGGGAAACTACGAGCAGTACTTC. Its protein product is CAIRGAGGNYEQYF.

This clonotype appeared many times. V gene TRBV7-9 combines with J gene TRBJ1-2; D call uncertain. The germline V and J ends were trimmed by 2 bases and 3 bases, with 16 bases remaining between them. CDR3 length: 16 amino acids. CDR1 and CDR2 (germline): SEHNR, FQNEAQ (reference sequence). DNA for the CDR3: TGTGCCAGCAGCTTATTCCTCCCCGGGATGGACTATGGCTACACCTTC. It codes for CASSLFLPGMDYGYTF.

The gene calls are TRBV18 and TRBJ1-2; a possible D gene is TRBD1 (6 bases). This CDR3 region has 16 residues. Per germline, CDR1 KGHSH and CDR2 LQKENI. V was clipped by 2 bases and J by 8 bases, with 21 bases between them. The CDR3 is CASSPGSLDSGRGYTF. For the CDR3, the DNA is TGTGCCAGCTCACCAGGCTCGCTGGACAGCGGTCGGGGCTACACCTTC.

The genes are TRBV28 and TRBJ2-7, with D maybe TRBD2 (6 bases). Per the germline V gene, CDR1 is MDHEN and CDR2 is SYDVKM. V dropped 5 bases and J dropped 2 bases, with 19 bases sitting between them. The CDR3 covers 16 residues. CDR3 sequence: CASSTNLAPKPYEQYF. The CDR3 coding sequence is TGTGCCAGCAGTACCAATCTAGCGCCTAAACCCTACGAGCAGTACTTC.

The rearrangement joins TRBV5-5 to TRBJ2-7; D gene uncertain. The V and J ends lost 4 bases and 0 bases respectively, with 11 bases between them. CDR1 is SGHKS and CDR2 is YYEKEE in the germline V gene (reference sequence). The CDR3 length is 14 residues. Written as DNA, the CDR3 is TGTGCCAGCAGCCTGACACAAAACTCCTACGAGCAGTACTTC. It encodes CASSLTQNSYEQYF.

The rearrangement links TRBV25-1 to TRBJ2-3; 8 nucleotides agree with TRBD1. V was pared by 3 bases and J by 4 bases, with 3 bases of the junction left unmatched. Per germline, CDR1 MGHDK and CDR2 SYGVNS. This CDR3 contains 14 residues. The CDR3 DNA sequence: TGTGCCAGCAGTGAGGACAGGGCGGCAGATACGCAGTATTTT. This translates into CASSEDRAADTQYF.

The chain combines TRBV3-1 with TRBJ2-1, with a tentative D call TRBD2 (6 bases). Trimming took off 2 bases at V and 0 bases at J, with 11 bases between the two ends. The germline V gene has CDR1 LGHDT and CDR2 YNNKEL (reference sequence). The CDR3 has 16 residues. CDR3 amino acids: CASSQLLALSYNEQFF. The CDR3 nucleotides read TGTGCCAGCAGCCAATTACTAGCCCTCTCCTACAATGAGCAGTTCTTC.

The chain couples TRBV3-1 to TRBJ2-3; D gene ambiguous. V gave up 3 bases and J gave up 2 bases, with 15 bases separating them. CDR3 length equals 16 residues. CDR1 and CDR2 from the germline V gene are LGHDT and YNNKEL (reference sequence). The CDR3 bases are TGTGCCAGCAGCCAGGCAGCATCCCGCCCCACAGATACGCAGTATTTT. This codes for CASSQAASRPTDTQYF.

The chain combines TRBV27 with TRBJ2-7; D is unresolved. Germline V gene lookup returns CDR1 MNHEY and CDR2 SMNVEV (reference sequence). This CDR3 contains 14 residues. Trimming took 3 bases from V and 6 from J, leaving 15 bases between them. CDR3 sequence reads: CASSLSVGDPEQYF. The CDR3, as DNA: TGTGCCAGCAGTTTGAGCGTAGGTGATCCCGAGCAGTACTTC.

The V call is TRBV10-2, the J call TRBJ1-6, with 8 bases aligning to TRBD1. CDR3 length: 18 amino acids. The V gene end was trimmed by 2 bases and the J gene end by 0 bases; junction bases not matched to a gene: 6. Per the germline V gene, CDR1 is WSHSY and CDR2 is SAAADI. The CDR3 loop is CASSEGDRISSYNSPLHF. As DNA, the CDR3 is TGCGCCAGCAGTGAGGGGGACAGGATAAGCTCCTATAATTCACCCCTCCACTTT.

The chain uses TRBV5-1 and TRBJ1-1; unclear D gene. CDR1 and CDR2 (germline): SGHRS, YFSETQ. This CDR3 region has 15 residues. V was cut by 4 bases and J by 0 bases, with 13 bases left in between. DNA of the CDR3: TGCGCCAGCAGCCCTGGCCGGGGAGTGAACACTGAAGCTTTCTTT. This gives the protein CASSPGRGVNTEAFF. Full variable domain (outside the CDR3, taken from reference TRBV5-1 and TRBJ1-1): KAGVTQTPRYLIKTRGQQVTLSCSPISGHRSVSWYQQTPGQGLQFLFEYFSETQRNKGNFPGRFSGRQFSNSRSEMNVSTLELGDSALYLCASSPGRGVNTEAFFGQGTRLTVV.

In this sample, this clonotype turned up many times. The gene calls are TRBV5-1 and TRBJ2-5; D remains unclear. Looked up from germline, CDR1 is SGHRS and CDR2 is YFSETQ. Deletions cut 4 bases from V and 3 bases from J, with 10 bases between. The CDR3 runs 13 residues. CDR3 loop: CASSLAAKETQYF. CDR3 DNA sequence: TGCGCCAGCAGCCTCGCGGCGAAAGAGACCCAGTACTTC.

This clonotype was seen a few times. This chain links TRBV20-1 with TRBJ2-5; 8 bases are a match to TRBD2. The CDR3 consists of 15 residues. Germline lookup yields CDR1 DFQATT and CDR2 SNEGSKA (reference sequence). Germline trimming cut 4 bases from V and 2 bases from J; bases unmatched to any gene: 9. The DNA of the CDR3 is TGCAGTGCTAACAACGTTGCTAGCGGGCAAGAGACCCAGTACTTC. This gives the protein CSANNVASGQETQYF.

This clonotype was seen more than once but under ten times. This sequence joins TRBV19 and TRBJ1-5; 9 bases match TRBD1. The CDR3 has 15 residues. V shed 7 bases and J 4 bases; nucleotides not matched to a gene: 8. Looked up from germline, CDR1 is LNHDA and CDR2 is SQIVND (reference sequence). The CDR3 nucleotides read TGTGCCAGTATGGAGGACAGGGGATCAAATCAGCCCCAGCATTTT. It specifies CASMEDRGSNQPQHF.

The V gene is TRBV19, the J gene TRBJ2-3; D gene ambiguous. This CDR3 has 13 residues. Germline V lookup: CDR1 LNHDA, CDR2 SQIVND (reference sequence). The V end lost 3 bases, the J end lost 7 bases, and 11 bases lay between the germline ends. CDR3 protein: CASSIGLRNTQYF. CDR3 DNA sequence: TGTGCCAGTAGTATTGGCTTGAGAAATACGCAGTATTTT.